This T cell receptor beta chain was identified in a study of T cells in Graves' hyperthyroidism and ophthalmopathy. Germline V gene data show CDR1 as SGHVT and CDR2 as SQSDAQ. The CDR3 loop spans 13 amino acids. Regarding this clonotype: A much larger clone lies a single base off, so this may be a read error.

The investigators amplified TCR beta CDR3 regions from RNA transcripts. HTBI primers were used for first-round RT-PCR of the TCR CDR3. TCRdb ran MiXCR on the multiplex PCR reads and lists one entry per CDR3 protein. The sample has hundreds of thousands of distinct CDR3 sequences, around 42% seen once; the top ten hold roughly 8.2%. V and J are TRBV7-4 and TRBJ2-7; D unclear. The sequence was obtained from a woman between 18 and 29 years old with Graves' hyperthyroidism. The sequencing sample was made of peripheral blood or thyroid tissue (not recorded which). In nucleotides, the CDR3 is TGTGCCCGCAGCGTTGTACGCTCCTACGAGCAGTACTTC. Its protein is CARSVVRSYEQYF.